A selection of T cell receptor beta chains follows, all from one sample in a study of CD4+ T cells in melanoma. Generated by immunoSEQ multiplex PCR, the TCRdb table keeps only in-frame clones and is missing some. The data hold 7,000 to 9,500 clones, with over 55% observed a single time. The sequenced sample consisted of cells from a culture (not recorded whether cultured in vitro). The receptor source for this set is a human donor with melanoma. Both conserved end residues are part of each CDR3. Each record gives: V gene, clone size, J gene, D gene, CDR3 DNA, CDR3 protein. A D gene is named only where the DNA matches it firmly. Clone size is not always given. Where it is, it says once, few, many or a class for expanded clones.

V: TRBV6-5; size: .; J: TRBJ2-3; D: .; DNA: TGTGCCAGCAGTTACGGGGGGCCGAACACAGATACGCAGTATTTT; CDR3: CASSYGGPNTDTQYF
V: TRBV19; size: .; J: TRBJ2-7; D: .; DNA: TGTGCCAGTAGTCGCGGGACCCGACAAGGGGAGCAGTACTTC; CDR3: CASSRGTRQGEQYF
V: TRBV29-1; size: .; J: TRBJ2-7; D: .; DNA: TGCAGCGTTTCAGGGTTCTCCTACGAGCAGTACTTC; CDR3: CSVSGFSYEQYF
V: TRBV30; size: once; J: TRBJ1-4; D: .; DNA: TGTGCCTGGAAAGACTGGGGACGCGAAAAACTGTTTTTT; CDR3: CAWKDWGREKLFF
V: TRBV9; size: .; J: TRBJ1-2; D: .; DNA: TGTGCCAGCAGCCCTATTCTAGGGCAGGGAGGAGGCTACACCTTC; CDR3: CASSPILGQGGGYTF
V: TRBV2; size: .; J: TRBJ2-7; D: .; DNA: TGTGCCAGCAGTGAGACGAGACGGGGGAACTCCTACGAGCAGTACTTC; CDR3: CASSETRRGNSYEQYF
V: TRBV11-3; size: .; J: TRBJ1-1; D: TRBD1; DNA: TGTGCCAGCAGCTTAGGCCGGACAGGCGAAGCTTTCTTT; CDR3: CASSLGRTGEAFF
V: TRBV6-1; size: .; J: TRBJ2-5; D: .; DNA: TGTGCCAGCAGTGTACCCCAGGGCTCCACCCAGTACTTC; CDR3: CASSVPQGSTQYF
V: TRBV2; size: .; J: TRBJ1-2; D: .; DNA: TGTGCCAGCAGTGCAACGGGGGCCGTGAGAGGAGGCTACACCTTC; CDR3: CASSATGAVRGGYTF
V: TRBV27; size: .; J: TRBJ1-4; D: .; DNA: TGTGCCAGCAGTCCCAGGGCGGCTGGATATGAAAAACTGTTTTTT; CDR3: CASSPRAAGYEKLFF
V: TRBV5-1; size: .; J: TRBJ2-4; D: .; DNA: TGCGCCAGCAGCTTAAACGAAATAGGGGGTTACGGAAACATTCAGTACTTC; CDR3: CASSLNEIGGYGNIQYF
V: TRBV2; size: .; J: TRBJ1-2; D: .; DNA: TGTGGCCCGCAAAGCTATGGCTACACCTTC; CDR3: CGPQSYGYTF
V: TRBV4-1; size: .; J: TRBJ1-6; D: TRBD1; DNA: TGCGCCAGCAGCCAAGCCCCAGGGGGTGGTAATTCACCCCTCCACTTT; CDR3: CASSQAPGGGNSPLHF
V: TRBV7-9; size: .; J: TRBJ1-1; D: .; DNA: TGTGCCAGCTTCCAGGGGAGAGGGAACACTGAAGCTTTCTTT; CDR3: CASFQGRGNTEAFF
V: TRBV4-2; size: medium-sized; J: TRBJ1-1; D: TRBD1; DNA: TGTGCCAGCAGCCCCACATTTGGGACAGTGAACACTGAAGCTTTCTTT; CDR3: CASSPTFGTVNTEAFF
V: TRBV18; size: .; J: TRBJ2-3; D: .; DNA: TGTGCCAGCTCACCACCAGTGGGGCTTGATACGCAGTATTTT; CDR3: CASSPPVGLDTQYF
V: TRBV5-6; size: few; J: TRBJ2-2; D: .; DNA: TGTGCCAGCAGCTTAGTACAGAGTAACACCGGGGAGCTGTTTTTT; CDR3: CASSLVQSNTGELFF
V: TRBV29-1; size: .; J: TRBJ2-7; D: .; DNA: TGCAGCGCCGGGAGGGGGCTCAACGAGCAGTACTTC; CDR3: CSAGRGLNEQYF
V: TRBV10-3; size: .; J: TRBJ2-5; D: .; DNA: TGTGCCATCAGAGGTTCTAGGCTGGGTGAGACCCAGTACTTC; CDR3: CAIRGSRLGETQYF
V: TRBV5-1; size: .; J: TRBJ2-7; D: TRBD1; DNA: TGCGCCAGCAAACCGGACAGGGGTGCTAGCGAGCAGTACTTC; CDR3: CASKPDRGASEQYF
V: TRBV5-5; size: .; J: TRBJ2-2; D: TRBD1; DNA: TGTGCCAGCAGCCTGGGACAGGGAAGGAACACCGGGGAGCTGTTTTTT; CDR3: CASSLGQGRNTGELFF
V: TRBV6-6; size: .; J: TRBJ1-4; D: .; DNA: TGTGCCAGCAGCCCTAGGACAGTTTCTAATGAAAAACTGTTTTTT; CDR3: CASSPRTVSNEKLFF
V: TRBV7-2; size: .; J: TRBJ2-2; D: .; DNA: TGTGCCAGCAGACAAGGGGCGAGAAACACCGGGGAGCTGTTTTTT; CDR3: CASRQGARNTGELFF
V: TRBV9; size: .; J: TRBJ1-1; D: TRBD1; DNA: TGTGCCAGCAGCCTCCAGGACAGGGGGAACACTGAAGCTTTCTTT; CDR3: CASSLQDRGNTEAFF
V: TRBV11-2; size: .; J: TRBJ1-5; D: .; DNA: TGTGCCAGCAGCTCCCAGGGCGGTGGTGATCAGCCCCAGCATTTT; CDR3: CASSSQGGGDQPQHF
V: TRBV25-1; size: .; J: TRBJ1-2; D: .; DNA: TGTGCCAGCAGTGAAGTACGGGCGGGTGGCTACACCTTC; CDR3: CASSEVRAGGYTF
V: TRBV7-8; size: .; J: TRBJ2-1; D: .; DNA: TGTGCCAGCAGCCCTGGGACAACCTACAATGAGCAGTTCTTC; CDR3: CASSPGTTYNEQFF
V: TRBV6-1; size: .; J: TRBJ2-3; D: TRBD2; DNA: TGTGCCAGCAGCCTGCGGGGGGCGGTAGATACGCAGTATTTT; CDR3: CASSLRGAVDTQYF
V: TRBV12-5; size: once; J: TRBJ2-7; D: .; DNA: TGTGCTAGTGGTTTGGGGTCCTACGAGCAGTACTTC; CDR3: CASGLGSYEQYF
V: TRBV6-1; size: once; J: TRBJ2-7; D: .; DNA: TGTGCCAGCAGAACAGGGTTGCTCTACGAGCAGTACTTC; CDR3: CASRTGLLYEQYF
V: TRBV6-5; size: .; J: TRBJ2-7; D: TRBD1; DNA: TGTGCCAGCAGTCGGGACAGGTTAGAGGAGCAGTACTTC; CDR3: CASSRDRLEEQYF
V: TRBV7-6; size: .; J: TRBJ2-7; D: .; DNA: TGTGCCAGCAGCAAAATTTCCGTCGATAGCTCCTACGAGCAGTACTTC; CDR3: CASSKISVDSSYEQYF
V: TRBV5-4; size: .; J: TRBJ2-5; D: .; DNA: TGTGCCAGCAGCTTGGCGGGCAGCCAAGAGACCCAGTACTTC; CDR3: CASSLAGSQETQYF
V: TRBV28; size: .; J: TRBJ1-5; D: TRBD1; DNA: TGTGCCAGCAGACAGGGGGGGGCAGGTCAGCCCCAGCATTTT; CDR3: CASRQGGAGQPQHF
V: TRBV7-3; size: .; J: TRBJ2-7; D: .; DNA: TGTGCCAGCAGCCCGTCAGGCGGCTCCTACGAGCAGTACTTC; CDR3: CASSPSGGSYEQYF
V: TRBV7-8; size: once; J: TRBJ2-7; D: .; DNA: TGTGCCAGCAGGATAGAAGGGGGGGCGCAGTACTTC; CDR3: CASRIEGGAQYF
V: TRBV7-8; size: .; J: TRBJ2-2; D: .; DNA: TGTGCCAGCAGCTTAGTGGGGGGCCTAGACACCGGGGAGCTGTTTTTT; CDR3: CASSLVGGLDTGELFF
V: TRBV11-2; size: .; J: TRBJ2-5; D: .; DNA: TGTGCCAGCAGCCGAGAGGGGGAGACCCAGTACTTC; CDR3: CASSREGETQYF
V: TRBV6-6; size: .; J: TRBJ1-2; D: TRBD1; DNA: TGTGCCAGCAGTCGGACAGGGGGACCTTCTGGTGGCTACACCTTC; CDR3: CASSRTGGPSGGYTF
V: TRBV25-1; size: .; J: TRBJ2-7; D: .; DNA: TGTGCCAGCCAACGTCTCGGATCCTTCTACGAGCAGTACTTC; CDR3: CASQRLGSFYEQYF
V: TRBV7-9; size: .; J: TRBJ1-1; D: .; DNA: TGTGCCAGCGACCCCAGGGTGAACACTGAAGCTTTCTTT; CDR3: CASDPRVNTEAFF
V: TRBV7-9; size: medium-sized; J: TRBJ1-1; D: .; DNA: TGTGCCAGCACCTTAGGGGGTCGCACTGAAGCTTTCTTT; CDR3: CASTLGGRTEAFF
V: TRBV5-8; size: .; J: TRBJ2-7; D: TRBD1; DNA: TGTGCCAGCAGCTTGCCGACAGGGGATAGGTACGAGCAGTACTTC; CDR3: CASSLPTGDRYEQYF
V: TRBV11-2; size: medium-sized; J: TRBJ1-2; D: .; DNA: TGTGCCAGCAGCTTAGATATCATGGGACGAGGGGGCTACACCTTC; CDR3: CASSLDIMGRGGYTF
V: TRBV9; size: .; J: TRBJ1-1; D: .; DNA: TGTGCCAGCAGCCGTAGCGGATTGAACACTGAAGCTTTCTTT; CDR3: CASSRSGLNTEAFF
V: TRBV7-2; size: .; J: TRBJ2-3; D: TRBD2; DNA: TGTGCCAGCAGCCTCGGACTAGCGGGGGGTAATACGCAGTATTTT; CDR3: CASSLGLAGGNTQYF
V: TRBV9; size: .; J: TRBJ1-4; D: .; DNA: TGTGCCAGCTCCAGGACGCCTCAAGGGAGTGAAAAACTGTTTTTT; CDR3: CASSRTPQGSEKLFF
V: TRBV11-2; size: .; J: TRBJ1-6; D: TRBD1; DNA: TGTGCCAGCAGCTTGGTCTACAGGGGACTCAATTCACCCCTCCACTTT; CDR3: CASSLVYRGLNSPLHF
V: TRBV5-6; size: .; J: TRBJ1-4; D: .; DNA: TGTGCCAGCAGCTTATACCGGGACATTGGGCATGCAACTAATGAAAAACTGTTTTTT; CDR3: CASSLYRDIGHATNEKLFF
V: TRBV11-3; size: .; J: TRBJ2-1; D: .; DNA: TGTGCCAGCAGCCCCAGGGTTACAAGCTACAATGAGCAGTTCTTC; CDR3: CASSPRVTSYNEQFF
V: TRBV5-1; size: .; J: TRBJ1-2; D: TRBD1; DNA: TGCGCCAGCAGCTTGGAACAGGGGGCGGGTGGCTACACCTTC; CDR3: CASSLEQGAGGYTF
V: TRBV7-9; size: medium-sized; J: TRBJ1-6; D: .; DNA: TGTGCCAGCAGCTTAGGGGGCGCCCGTAATTCACCCCTCCACTTT; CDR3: CASSLGGARNSPLHF
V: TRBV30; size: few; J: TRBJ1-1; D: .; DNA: TGTGCCTGCGCTTGGGGTGAAGCTTTCTTT; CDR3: CACAWGEAFF
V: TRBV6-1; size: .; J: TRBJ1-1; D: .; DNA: TGTGCCAGCACTTTGAACTTCCTCACTGAAGCTTTCTTT; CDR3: CASTLNFLTEAFF
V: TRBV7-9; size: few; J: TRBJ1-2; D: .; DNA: TGTGCCAGCAGCCCGATCGTGACGGGGCTTAATGGCTACACCTTC; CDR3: CASSPIVTGLNGYTF
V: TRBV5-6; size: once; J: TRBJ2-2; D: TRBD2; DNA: TGTGCCAGCAGCTTGGAGCGGGGGGGCCTTGGCGGGGAGCTGTTTTTT; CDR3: CASSLERGGLGGELFF
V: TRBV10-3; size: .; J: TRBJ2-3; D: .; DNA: TGTGCCACCCAAGACCGGGACATGGCGGGCACAGATACGCAGTATTTT; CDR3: CATQDRDMAGTDTQYF
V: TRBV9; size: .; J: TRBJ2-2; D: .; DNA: TGTGCCAGCAGCGTAGGATGGGAAGGGGAGCTGTTTTTT; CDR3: CASSVGWEGELFF